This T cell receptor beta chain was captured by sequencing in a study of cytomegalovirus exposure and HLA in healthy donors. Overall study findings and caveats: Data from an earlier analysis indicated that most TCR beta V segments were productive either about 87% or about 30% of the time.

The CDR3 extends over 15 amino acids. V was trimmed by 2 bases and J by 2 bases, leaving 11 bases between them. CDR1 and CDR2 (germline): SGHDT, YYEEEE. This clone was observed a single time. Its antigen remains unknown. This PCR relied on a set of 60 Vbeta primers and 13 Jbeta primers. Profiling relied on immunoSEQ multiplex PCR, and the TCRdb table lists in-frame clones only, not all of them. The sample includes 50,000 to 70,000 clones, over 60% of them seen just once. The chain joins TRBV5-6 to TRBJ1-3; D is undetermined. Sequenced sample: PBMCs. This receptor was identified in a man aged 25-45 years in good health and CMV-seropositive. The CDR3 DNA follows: TGTGCCAGCAGCTTCGACATCAACCCTGGAAACACCATATATTTT. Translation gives CASSFDINPGNTIYF.